This T cell receptor beta chain was recovered during a study of blood T cells in healthy people across ages. Study-wide results and caveats: A strong correlation was found between TCR beta diversity and the percentage of naive T cells.

In this sample, this clonotype turned up many times. Its specificity is not known. Using a J-beta primer mix together with a sample-barcoded 5' primer, a second PCR was run for about 6 to 11 cycles. TCRdb independently ran MiXCR on the 5' RACE reads; one entry per CDR3 protein. The sample has nearly 800,000 distinct CDR3 sequences, around 50% seen once; the top ten hold roughly 25%. Trimming pared 2 bases from V and 4 bases from J, leaving 10 bases between. CDR3 length equals 15 residues. Germline V gene data show CDR1 as SGDLS and CDR2 as YYNGEE. Drawing of peripheral blood yielded about 9.6 milliliters from each donor.

V usage is TRBV9 and J usage is TRBJ1-6; maybe TRBD1 (5 bases). The source is a man aged 35-49 years in good health. The specimen was blood. CDR3 amino acids: CASSVGLQYNSPLHF. CDR3 coding DNA: TGTGCCAGCAGCGTGGGACTTCAATATAATTCACCCCTCCACTTT.